This T cell receptor beta chain comes out of a study of identifying expanded T cells in peripheral blood. Comment on this clone: Its specificity is unknown.

Trimming took off 1 base at V and 1 base at J, with 12 bases between the two ends. This CDR3 region has 16 residues. Germline lookup yields CDR1 SGHAT and CDR2 FQDESV (reference sequence). Healthy donors had no documented immune events, such as infections, while sampled. Some clones are missing from TCRdb's copy, which holds only in-frame ones; the method was immunoSEQ multiplex PCR. The sample includes about 78,000 clones, 84% of them seen just once. Points from the study as a whole: Across healthy donors, higher total template counts meant significantly greater approximately two-week count variance. Technical replicates showed roughly 1.2 changed clones; two weeks about 16; four weeks 19.

The source material was blood. This sequence joins TRBV11-1 and TRBJ2-3; no firm D call. This sequence originates from a person aged 18 to 75 in good health. CDR3: CASSLEFGLGTDTQYF. Written as DNA, the CDR3 is TGTGCCAGCAGCTTAGAGTTTGGCCTCGGCACAGATACGCAGTATTTT.